The rows below give T cell receptor beta chains drawn from one sample of a study of CD8 T cells in ankylosing spondylitis. TCRdb reprocessed the 5' RACE reads via MiXCR and lists one record per CDR3 protein. The data show more than 150,000 distinct CDR3 sequences, 15% to 20% seen once. Sequencing was done on a sample of blood, either unsorted or a sorted T cell fraction (not recorded which). Receptors were obtained from a male donor aged 5 to 30 with ankylosing spondylitis or in good health (not recorded which). Both conserved end residues are part of each CDR3. The order of the fields is clone size, D gene, V gene, J gene, CDR3 protein, CDR3 DNA. D genes are given only for firm matches. The listing skips clone size in some rows; elsewhere it reads once, few, many or a size class.

>NA|TRBD2|TRBV7-2|TRBJ2-1
CASSPRSGTSGSEQFF
TGTGCCAGCAGCCCGAGATCGGGGACTAGCGGCTCGGAGCAGTTCTTC
>NA|NA|TRBV7-2|TRBJ1-1
CASSLGPGRTEAFF
TGTGCCAGCAGCCTCGGACCGGGGAGGACTGAAGCTTTCTTT
>few|NA|TRBV6-2/TRBV6-3|TRBJ2-1
CASGADEQFF
TGTGCCAGCGGTGCGGATGAGCAGTTCTTC
>NA|NA|TRBV28|TRBJ2-3
CASSLRRSGTDTQYF
TGTGCCAGCAGTTTACGACGTAGCGGCACAGATACGCAGTATTTT
>many|TRBD2|TRBV5-1|TRBJ2-1
CASSLSSGRNHEQFF
TGCGCCAGCAGCTTGTCCAGCGGGAGAAACCATGAGCAGTTCTTC
>many|NA|TRBV20-1|TRBJ2-1
CSARSMDPRGSYNEQFF
TGCAGTGCTAGATCAATGGACCCCAGAGGCTCCTACAATGAGCAGTTCTTC
>NA|NA|TRBV6-2/TRBV6-3|TRBJ2-1
CASKMLNNEQFF
TGTGCCAGCAAGATGTTAAACAATGAGCAGTTCTTC
>NA|NA|TRBV30|TRBJ1-1
CAWSVVSPTEAFF
TGTGCCTGGAGTGTTGTAAGTCCCACTGAAGCTTTCTTT
>many|NA|TRBV5-1|TRBJ2-2
CASSLGPLNTGELFF
TGCGCCAGCAGCTTGGGACCTCTGAACACCGGGGAGCTGTTTTTT
>few|TRBD2|TRBV30|TRBJ2-3
CAWSWRGRAKDTQYF
TGTGCCTGGAGTTGGCGCGGGAGGGCCAAGGATACGCAGTATTTT
>many|NA|TRBV24-1|TRBJ1-2
CATSDSNTGIGNYGYTF
TGTGCCACCAGTGATTCTAATACAGGTATAGGGAACTATGGCTACACCTTC
>many|TRBD1|TRBV6-2/TRBV6-3|TRBJ1-5
CASSYSDRVDQPQHF
TGTGCCAGCAGTTACTCGGACAGGGTCGATCAGCCCCAGCATTTT
>many|TRBD2|TRBV19|TRBJ2-1
CASSTGLAGSSYNEQFF
TGTGCCAGTAGCACGGGTCTAGCGGGGAGCTCCTACAATGAGCAGTTCTTC
>many|NA|TRBV18|TRBJ2-1
CASFPPLGVHPLYNEQFF
TGTGCCAGCTTCCCCCCATTAGGGGTTCACCCTCTTTACAATGAGCAGTTCTTC
>many|NA|TRBV12-3/TRBV12-4|TRBJ2-1
CASSFPLPGRSYNEQFF
TGTGCCAGCAGTTTCCCTCTCCCAGGCCGCTCCTACAATGAGCAGTTCTTC
>many|NA|TRBV7-8|TRBJ2-3
CASSYRTDTQYF
TGTGCCAGCAGTTACAGGACAGATACGCAGTATTTT
>many|TRBD2|TRBV20-1|TRBJ2-4
CSAILAGDAKNIQYF
TGCAGTGCTATCCTAGCGGGAGACGCCAAAAACATTCAGTACTTC
>many|TRBD1|TRBV11-2|TRBJ2-3
CASSLTGGGDTQYF
TGTGCCAGCAGCTTGACAGGGGGCGGTGATACGCAGTATTTT
>many|TRBD1|TRBV24-1|TRBJ1-2
CATSDPNRGDYGYTF
TGTGCCACCAGTGATCCGAACAGGGGGGACTATGGCTACACCTTC
>many|TRBD1|TRBV24-1|TRBJ2-1
CATSELTGGAFF
TGTGCCACCAGTGAGTTGACAGGGGGGGCGTTCTTC
>many|NA|TRBV7-6|TRBJ2-1
CASSFDSGINEQFF
TGTGCCAGCAGCTTTGATAGCGGAATCAATGAGCAGTTCTTC
>many|NA|TRBV3-1|TRBJ2-3
CASSQVVLDTQYF
TGTGCCAGCAGCCAAGTCGTTCTGGATACGCAGTATTTT
>many|TRBD2|TRBV24-1|TRBJ2-5
CATSETGTSGRRTQYF
TGTGCCACCAGTGAAACCGGGACTAGCGGGAGACGGACCCAGTACTTC
>many|TRBD2|TRBV20-1|TRBJ2-1
CSASLLAAYNEQFF
TGCAGTGCTAGTCTCCTAGCGGCCTACAATGAGCAGTTCTTC
>many|NA|TRBV12-3/TRBV12-4|TRBJ2-7
CASSLRGEQYF
TGTGCCAGCAGTTTAAGGGGGGAGCAGTACTTC
>many|NA|TRBV7-9|TRBJ2-7
CASSLEGRTNPYEQYF
TGTGCCAGCAGCTTAGAGGGCCGGACTAACCCCTACGAGCAGTACTTC
>many|NA|TRBV14|TRBJ1-5
CASTLPGSFF
TGTGCCAGCACCCTTCCGGGATCCTTTTTT
>few|NA|TRBV29-1|TRBJ2-1
CSPAARYNEQFF
TGCAGCCCTGCAGCGAGGTACAATGAGCAGTTCTTC
>many|NA|TRBV6-5|TRBJ1-1
CASSYGGEAFF
TGTGCCAGCAGTTACGGGGGTGAAGCTTTCTTT
>few|NA|TRBV15|TRBJ1-2
CATSRAFEGYTF
TGTGCCACCAGCAGAGCGTTCGAGGGCTACACCTTC
>many|NA|TRBV20-1|TRBJ1-5
CSAREIESSNQPQHF
TGCAGTGCTAGAGAAATTGAGTCTAGCAATCAGCCCCAGCATTTT
>many|NA|TRBV20-1|TRBJ2-1
CSARGPGGDEQFF
TGCAGTGCTAGGGGGCCAGGGGGGGATGAGCAGTTCTTC
>NA|NA|TRBV28|TRBJ2-1
CASSLAMGKEQFF
TGTGCCAGCAGTTTAGCGATGGGGAAAGAGCAGTTCTTC
>many|NA|TRBV29-1|TRBJ2-7
CSVGTEYEQYF
TGCAGCGTTGGGACAGAGTACGAGCAGTACTTC
>many|TRBD2|TRBV24-1|TRBJ2-3
CATSDLAGRTDTQYF
TGTGCCACCAGTGATTTAGCGGGACGGACAGATACGCAGTATTTT
>many|NA|TRBV27|TRBJ2-5
CASSLVGNQETQYF
TGTGCCAGCAGTTTAGTAGGGAACCAAGAGACCCAGTACTTC
>many|NA|TRBV3-1|TRBJ1-5
CASSPLYSNQPQHF
TGTGCCAGCAGCCCGTTATATAGCAATCAGCCCCAGCATTTT
>many|NA|TRBV5-1|TRBJ2-1
CASSLFTESSYNEQFF
TGCGCCAGCAGCTTGTTTACGGAGTCTTCCTACAATGAGCAGTTCTTC
>many|TRBD1|TRBV29-1|TRBJ1-1
CSVFGQGGNTEAFF
TGCAGCGTCTTCGGACAGGGTGGGAACACTGAAGCTTTCTTT
>few|NA|TRBV4-1|TRBJ2-1
CASSQDGSGAYNEQFF
TGCGCCAGCAGCCAAGATGGGTCGGGAGCATACAATGAGCAGTTCTTC
>many|NA|TRBV12-3/TRBV12-4|TRBJ2-1
CASDGLRDEQFF
TGTGCCAGTGACGGCCTTAGGGATGAGCAGTTCTTC
>many|NA|TRBV10-1|TRBJ2-5
CASSNSGGTQYF
TGCGCCAGCAGTAATTCCGGGGGGACCCAGTACTTC
>many|NA|TRBV20-1|TRBJ2-5
CSARDGGPGGPETQYF
TGCAGTGCTAGAGATGGGGGTCCGGGGGGCCCAGAGACCCAGTACTTC
>few|TRBD2|TRBV4-2|TRBJ2-2
CASSQEYPAGGPWDGELFF
TGTGCCAGCAGCCAAGAATACCCAGCGGGAGGGCCCTGGGACGGGGAGCTGTTTTTT
>many|TRBD1|TRBV7-9|TRBJ2-7
CASSLAGQDYEQYF
TGTGCCAGCAGCTTAGCGGGACAGGACTACGAGCAGTACTTC
>many|TRBD1|TRBV15|TRBJ2-2
CATSRVRGRAGELFF
TGTGCCACCAGCAGGGTCAGGGGGCGCGCCGGGGAGCTGTTTTTT
>NA|TRBD1|TRBV3-1|TRBJ2-3
CASSQLPGQGRPDTQYF
TGTGCCAGCAGCCAGCTACCGGGACAGGGGAGGCCAGATACGCAGTATTTT
>NA|TRBD2|TRBV5-1|TRBJ2-1
CASSLAGTSSNEQFF
TGCGCCAGCAGCTTGGCAGGGACTAGTAGCAATGAGCAGTTCTTC